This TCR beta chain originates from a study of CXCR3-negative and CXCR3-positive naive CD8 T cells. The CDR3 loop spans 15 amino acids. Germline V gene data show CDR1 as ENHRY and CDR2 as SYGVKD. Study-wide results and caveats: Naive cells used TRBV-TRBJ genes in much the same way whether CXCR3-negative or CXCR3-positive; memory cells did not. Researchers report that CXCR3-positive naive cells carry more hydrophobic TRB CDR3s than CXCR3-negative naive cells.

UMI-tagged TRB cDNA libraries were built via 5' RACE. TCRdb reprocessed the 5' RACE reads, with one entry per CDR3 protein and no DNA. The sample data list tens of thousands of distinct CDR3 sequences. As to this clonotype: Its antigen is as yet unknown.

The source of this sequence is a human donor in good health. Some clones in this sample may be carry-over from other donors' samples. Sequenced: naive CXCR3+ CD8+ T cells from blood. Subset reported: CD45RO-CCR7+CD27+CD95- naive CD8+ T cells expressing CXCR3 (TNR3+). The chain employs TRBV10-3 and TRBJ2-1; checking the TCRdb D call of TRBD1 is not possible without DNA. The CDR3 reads CAISESFGGEDEQFF.